This TCR beta chain was found in a study of cytomegalovirus exposure and HLA in healthy donors. Trimming took 3 bases from V and 2 from J; bases not matched to a gene: 17. The CDR3 is 19 residues long. The germline CDR1 and CDR2 sequences are SGHVS and FQNEAQ. The PCR ran on 60 Vbeta and 13 Jbeta primers. The table came from immunoSEQ multiplex PCR; TCRdb's copy has only in-frame clones and leaves some out. There are some 140,000 clones in the sample; 70% to 85% occur only once, and around 9.1% lies in the top ten. This TCR was recovered from a woman between 50 and 59 years old in good health and CMV-seropositive. The rearrangement joins TRBV7-8 to TRBJ2-7; 9 nucleotides agree with TRBD1. Sequenced: PBMCs. The CDR3 loop reads CASSFPGQGAIIGAYEQYF. CDR3 nucleotides: TGTGCCAGCAGCTTTCCGGGACAGGGTGCGATTATAGGAGCCTACGAGCAGTACTTC.